The subject of this entry is one T cell receptor beta chain. Its antigen remains unidentified. The method was immunoSEQ multiplex PCR; TCRdb's version includes in-frame clones alone and lacks a portion of them. This table holds roughly 63,000 clones, roughly four fifths found once. The data originate from a study of identifying expanded T cells in peripheral blood. The study, taken as a whole, reports: Differentially abundant clones: about 1.2 between replicates, 15 to 17 at approximately 13 days, under 25 at four. Across healthy donors, higher total template counts meant significantly greater roughly 2-week count variance.

Sequenced sample: blood. The TCR sequence derives from a person aged 18-70 years in good health.

CDR3 DNA sequence: TGTGCCAGCGAACCCCGGGACAGATTAGACAATGAGCAGTTCTTC. It is translated as CASEPRDRLDNEQFF. The rearrangement links TRBV5-4 to TRBJ2-1; 7 nucleotides match TRBD1. The CDR3 is 15 residues long. Trimming took 7 bases from V and 5 from J; bases not matched to a gene: 12. CDR1 is SGHNT, CDR2 YYREEE, per germline (reference sequence).